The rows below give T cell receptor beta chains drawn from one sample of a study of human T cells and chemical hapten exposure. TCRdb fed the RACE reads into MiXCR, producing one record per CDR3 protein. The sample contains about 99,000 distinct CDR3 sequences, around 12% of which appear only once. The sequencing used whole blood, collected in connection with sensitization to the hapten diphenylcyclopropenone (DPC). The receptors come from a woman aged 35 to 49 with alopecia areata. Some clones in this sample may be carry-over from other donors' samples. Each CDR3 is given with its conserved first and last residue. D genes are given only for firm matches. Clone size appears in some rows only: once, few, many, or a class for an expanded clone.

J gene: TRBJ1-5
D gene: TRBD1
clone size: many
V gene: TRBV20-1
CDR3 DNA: TGCAGTGCTAGGACAGGGTTTCAGCCCCAGCATTTT
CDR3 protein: CSARTGFQPQHF

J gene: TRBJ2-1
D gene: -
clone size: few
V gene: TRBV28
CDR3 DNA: TGTGCCAGCAGTCGAACCCCCTCGGCGGGTAGATATGAGCAGTTCTTC
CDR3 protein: CASSRTPSAGRYEQFF

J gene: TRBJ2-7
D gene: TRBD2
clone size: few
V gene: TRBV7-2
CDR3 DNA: TGTGCCAGCAGCTTGAGGACTAGCGGGAGCGGGACCTCCTACGAGCAGTACTTC
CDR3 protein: CASSLRTSGSGTSYEQYF

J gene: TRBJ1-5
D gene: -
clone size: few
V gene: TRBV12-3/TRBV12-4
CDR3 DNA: TGTGCCAGCATCTTAGGGAGTTCGGGCAATCAGCCCCAGCATTTT
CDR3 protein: CASILGSSGNQPQHF

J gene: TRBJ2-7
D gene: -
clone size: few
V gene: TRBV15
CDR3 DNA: TGTGCCACCGGGCGGGGCACTTCCTACGAGCAGTACTTC
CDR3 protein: CATGRGTSYEQYF

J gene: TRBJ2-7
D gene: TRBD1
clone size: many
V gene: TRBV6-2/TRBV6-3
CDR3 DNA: TGTGCCAGCCTCCCGGGACAGGTACGTGGCGAGCAGTACTTC
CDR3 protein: CASLPGQVRGEQYF

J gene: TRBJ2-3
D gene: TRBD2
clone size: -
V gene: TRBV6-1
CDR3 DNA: TGTGCCAGCAGTGACTATACTAGCGGGAAGGATACGCAGTATTTT
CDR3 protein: CASSDYTSGKDTQYF

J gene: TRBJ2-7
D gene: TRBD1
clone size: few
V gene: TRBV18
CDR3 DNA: TGTGCCAGCTCACCCCAGGGGGCGCTCGGCGAGCAGTACTTC
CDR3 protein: CASSPQGALGEQYF

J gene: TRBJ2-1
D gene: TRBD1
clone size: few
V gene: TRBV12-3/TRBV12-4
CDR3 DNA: TGTGCCAGCACCCGGACAGGGGGGTACAATGAGCAGTTCTTC
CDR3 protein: CASTRTGGYNEQFF

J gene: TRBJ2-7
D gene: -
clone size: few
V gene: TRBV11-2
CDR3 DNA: TGTGCCAGCAGCTTATCTAGCCCAGGAGGGTACGAGCAGTACTTC
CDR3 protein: CASSLSSPGGYEQYF

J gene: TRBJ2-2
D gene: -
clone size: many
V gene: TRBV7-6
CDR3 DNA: TGTGCCAGCAGCTATGGTGACACCGGGGAGCTGTTTTTT
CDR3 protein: CASSYGDTGELFF

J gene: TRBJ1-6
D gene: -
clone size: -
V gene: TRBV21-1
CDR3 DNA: TGTGCCAGCAGCGCCCTGGGGACCGAGAATTCACCCCTCCACTTT
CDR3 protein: CASSALGTENSPLHF

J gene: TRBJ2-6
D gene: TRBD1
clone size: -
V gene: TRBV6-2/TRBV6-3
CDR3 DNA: TGTGCCAGCAGTTACGGGACAGGGGCGCAAGGGACCAACGTCCTGACTTTC
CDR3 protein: CASSYGTGAQGTNVLTF

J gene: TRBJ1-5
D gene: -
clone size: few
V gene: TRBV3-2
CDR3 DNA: TGTGCCAGCAGCCCCCGGGGACACTATTTGGAGCCCCAGCATTTT
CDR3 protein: CASSPRGHYLEPQHF

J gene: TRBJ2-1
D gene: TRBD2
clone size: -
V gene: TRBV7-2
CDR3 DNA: TGTGCCAGCAGCCCAAGACTAGCGATCAATGAGCAGTTCTTC
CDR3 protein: CASSPRLAINEQFF

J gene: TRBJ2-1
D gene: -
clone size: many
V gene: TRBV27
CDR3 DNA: TGTGCCAGCAGTTGGACCTCTTCGGGGCCCTACAATGAGCAGTTCTTC
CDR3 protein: CASSWTSSGPYNEQFF

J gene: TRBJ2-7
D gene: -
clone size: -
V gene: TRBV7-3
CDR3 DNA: TGTGCCAGCAGCCTAGACAGCCTAGGCGAGCAGTACTTC
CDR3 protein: CASSLDSLGEQYF

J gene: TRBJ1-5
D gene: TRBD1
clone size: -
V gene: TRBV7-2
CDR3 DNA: TGTGCCAGCAGCTTCACAGGGGACGGGCAGCCCCAGCATTTT
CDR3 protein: CASSFTGDGQPQHF

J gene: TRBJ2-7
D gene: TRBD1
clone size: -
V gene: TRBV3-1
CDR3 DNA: TGTGCCAGCAGCCCAGAACCGGGACAGGACGAGCAGTACTTC
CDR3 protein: CASSPEPGQDEQYF

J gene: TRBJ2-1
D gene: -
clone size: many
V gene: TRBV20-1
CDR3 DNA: TGCAGTGCTAGAGAAGCCGGCCTTAGTGGGGGTGCCTACAATGAGCAGTTCTTC
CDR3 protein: CSAREAGLSGGAYNEQFF

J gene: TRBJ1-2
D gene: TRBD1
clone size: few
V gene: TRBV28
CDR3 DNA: TGTGCCAGCAGCCCGGACAGGGCCCACACCTTC
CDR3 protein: CASSPDRAHTF

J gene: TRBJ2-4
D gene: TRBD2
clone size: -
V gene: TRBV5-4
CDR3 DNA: TGTGCCAGCAGCTTGGATCAAGCGGGATGGGGCATTCAGTACTTC
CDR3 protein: CASSLDQAGWGIQYF

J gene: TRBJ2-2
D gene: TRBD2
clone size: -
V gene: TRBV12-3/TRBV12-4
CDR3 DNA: TGTGCCAGCAGAAAGGTAGCGGGCTCGAACACCGGGGAGCTGTTTTTT
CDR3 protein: CASRKVAGSNTGELFF

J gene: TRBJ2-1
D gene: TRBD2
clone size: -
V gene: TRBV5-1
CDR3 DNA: TGCGCCAGCAGCTTAGCGGGAGGGCCGGGGTATGAGCAGTTCTTC
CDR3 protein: CASSLAGGPGYEQFF

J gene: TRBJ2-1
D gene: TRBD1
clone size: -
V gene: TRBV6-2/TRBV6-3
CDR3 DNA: TGTGCCAGCAGCGCCATCGGGACAGGGAACTACAATGAGCAGTTCTTC
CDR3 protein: CASSAIGTGNYNEQFF

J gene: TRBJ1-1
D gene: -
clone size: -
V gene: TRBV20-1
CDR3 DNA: TGCAGTGCTAGAGATCCCATCCTGGGAGGAAAAACTGAAGCTTTCTTT
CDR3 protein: CSARDPILGGKTEAFF

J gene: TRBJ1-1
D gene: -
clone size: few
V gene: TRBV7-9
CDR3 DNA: TGTGCCAGCAGCTTAGGGCAGACGGCTTTCTTT
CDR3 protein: CASSLGQTAFF

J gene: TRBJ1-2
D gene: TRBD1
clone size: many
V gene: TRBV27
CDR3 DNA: TGTGCCAGCGGGCCCGGACAGGGGATCAACTATGGCTACACCTTC
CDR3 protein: CASGPGQGINYGYTF

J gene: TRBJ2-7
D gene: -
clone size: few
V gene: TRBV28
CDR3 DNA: TGTGCCAGCAGTTTACCCAGACAGGGAGGTACGCACGAGCAGTACTTC
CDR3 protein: CASSLPRQGGTHEQYF

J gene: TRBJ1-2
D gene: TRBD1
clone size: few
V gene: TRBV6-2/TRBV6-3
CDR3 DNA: TGTACCGTCCGGGACAGGGCGGATGGCTACACCTTC
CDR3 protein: CTVRDRADGYTF

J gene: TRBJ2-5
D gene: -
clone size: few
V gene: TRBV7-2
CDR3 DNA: TGTGCCAGCAGCTTAGCGGAAGGGAGGGAGACCCAGTACTTC
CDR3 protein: CASSLAEGRETQYF

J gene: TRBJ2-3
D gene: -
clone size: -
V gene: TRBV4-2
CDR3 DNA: TGTGCCAGCAGCTCCACAAGACTAGGCTACCTTTCTCGCACAGATACGCAGTATTTT
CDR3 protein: CASSSTRLGYLSRTDTQYF

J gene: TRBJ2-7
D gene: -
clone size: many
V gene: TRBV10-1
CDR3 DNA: TGCGCCAGCAGTGCCGGACAGACGAGCTCCTACGAGCAGTACTTC
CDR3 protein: CASSAGQTSSYEQYF

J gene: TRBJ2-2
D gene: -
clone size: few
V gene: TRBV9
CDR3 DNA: TGTGCCAGCAGCGTAGTTTCAGGTGGGACCGGGGAGCTGTTTTTT
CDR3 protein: CASSVVSGGTGELFF

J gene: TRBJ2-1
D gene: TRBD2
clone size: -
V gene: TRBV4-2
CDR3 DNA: TGTGCCAGCAGCCAAGATACGACTAGCGGGAAGATAATATATGAGCAGTTCTTC
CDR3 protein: CASSQDTTSGKIIYEQFF

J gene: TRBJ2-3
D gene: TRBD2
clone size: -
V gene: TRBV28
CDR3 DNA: TGTGCCAGCACCCCCGGGAGGGCCGGCACAGATACGCAGTATTTT
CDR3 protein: CASTPGRAGTDTQYF

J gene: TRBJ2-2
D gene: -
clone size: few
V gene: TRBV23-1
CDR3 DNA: TGCGCCAGCAGCCAGGCGGGGGCAGGGGTGACCGGGGAGCTGTTTTTT
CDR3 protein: CASSQAGAGVTGELFF

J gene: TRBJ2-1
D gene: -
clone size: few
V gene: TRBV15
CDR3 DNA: TGTGCCACCAGCAGAGCCCTCCTAACTAGTGACAATGAGCAGTTCTTC
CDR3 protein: CATSRALLTSDNEQFF

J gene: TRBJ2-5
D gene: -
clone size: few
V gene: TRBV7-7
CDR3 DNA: TGTGCTAGCAGCTTAGGGAGGACTTTCCAAGAGACCCAGTACTTC
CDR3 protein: CASSLGRTFQETQYF

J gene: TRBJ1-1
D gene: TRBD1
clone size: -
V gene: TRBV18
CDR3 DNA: TGTGCCAGCTCACCACGGGAGGGGGCCTACACTGAAGCTTTCTTT
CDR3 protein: CASSPREGAYTEAFF

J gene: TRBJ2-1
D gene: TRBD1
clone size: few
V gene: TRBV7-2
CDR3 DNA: TGTGCCAGCAGCCGACGGGACAGATCAACCCGCCGGGCTAGCAGCAATGAGCAGTTCTTC
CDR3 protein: CASSRRDRSTRRASSNEQFF

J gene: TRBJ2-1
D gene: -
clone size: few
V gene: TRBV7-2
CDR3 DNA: TGTGCCAGCAGCCCGGACAGTTCCTCCTACAATGAGCAGTTCTTC
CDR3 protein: CASSPDSSSYNEQFF

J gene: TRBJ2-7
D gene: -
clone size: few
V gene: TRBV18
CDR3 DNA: TGTGCCAGCTCACCCCAGCTCACCTACGAGCAGTACTTC
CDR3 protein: CASSPQLTYEQYF

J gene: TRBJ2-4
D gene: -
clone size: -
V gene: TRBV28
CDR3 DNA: TGTGCCAGCAGTTTAGTGGCAGGAAAAAAGTACTTC
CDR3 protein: CASSLVAGKKYF

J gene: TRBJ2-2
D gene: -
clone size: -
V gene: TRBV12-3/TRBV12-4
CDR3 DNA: TGTGCCAGCAGTTTCTTAGCAACCGGGGAGCTGTTTTTT
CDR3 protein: CASSFLATGELFF

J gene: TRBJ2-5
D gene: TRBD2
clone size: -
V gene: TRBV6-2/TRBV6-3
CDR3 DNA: TGTGCCAGCGAACGGGCGGGAGGAACGGAGACCCAGTACTTC
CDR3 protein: CASERAGGTETQYF

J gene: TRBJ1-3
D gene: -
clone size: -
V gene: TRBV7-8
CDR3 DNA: TGTGCCAGCATGGGCAGGGGCGGCCTCCCCTCTGGAAACACCATATATTTT
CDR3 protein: CASMGRGGLPSGNTIYF

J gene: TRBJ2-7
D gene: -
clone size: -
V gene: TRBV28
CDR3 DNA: TGTGCCAGCAGATTATCGGGCGAATCCTACGAGCAGTACTTC
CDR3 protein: CASRLSGESYEQYF

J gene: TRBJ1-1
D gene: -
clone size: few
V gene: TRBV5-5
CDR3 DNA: TGTGCCAGCAGCCCACAGAATATGAACACTGAAGCTTTCTTT
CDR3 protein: CASSPQNMNTEAFF

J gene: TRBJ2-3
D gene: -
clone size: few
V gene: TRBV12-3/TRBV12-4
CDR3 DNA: TGTGCCAGCACGGTCGGGCTAGTAACTAGCACAGATACGCAGTATTTT
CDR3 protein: CASTVGLVTSTDTQYF

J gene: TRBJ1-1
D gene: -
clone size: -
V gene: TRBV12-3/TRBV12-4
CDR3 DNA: TGTGCCAGCAGTCTTATGGACGGGAACACTGAAGCTTTCTTT
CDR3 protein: CASSLMDGNTEAFF

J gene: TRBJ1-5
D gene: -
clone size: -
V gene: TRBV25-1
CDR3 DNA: TGTGCCAGCAGTTGGGGGGGCTCTGGTCAGCCCCAGCATTTT
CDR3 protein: CASSWGGSGQPQHF